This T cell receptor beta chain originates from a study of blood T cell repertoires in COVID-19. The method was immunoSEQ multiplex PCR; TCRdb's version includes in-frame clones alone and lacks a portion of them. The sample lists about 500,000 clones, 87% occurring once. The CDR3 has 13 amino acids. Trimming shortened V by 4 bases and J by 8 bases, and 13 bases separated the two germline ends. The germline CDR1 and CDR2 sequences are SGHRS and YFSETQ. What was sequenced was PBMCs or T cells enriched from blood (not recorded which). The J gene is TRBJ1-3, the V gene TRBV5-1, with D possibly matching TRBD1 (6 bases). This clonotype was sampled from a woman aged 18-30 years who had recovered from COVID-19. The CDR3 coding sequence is TGCGCCAGCAGCCCGACAGGTGCGGACACCATATATTTT. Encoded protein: CASSPTGADTIYF.